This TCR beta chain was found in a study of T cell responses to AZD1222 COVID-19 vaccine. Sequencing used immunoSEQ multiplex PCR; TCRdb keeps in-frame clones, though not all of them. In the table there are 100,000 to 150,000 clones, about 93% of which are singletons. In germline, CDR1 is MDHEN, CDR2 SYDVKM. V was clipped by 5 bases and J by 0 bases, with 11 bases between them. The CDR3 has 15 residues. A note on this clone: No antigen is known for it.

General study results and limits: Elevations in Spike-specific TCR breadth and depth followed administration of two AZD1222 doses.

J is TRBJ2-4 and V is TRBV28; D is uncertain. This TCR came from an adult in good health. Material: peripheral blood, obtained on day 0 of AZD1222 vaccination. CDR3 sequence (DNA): TGTGCCAGCAGTAGGACGGATTTAGCCAAAAACATTCAGTACTTC. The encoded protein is CASSRTDLAKNIQYF.